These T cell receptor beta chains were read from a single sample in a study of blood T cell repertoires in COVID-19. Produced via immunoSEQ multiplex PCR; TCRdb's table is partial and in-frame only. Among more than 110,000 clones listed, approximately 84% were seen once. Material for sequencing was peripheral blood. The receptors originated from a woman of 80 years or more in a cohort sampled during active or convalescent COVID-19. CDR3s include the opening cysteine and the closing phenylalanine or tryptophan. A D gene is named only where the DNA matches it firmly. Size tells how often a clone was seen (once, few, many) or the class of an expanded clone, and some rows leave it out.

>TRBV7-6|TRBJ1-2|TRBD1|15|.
TGTGCCAGCAGCCCCGGGACAGTTCCTTTCTATGGCTACACCTTC
CASSPGTVPFYGYTF
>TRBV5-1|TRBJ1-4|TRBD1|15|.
TGCGCCAGCAGCTTGATGGGACAGCGTAATGAAAAACTGTTTTTT
CASSLMGQRNEKLFF
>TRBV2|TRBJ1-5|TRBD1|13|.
TGTGCCAGCACCGGGACAGTAGACCAGCCCCAGCATTTT
CASTGTVDQPQHF
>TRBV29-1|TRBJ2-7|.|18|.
TGCAGCGTTCTCAACGCGGGGGCTCCGGGGGGCCAGGGCTACGAGCAGTACTTC
CSVLNAGAPGGQGYEQYF
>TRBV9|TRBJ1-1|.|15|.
TGTGCCAGCAGCGTAGCTACGTGGGGGGGCACTGAAGCTTTCTTT
CASSVATWGGTEAFF
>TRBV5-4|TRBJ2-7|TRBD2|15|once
TGTGCCAGCAGCAAACCTCTAGCGGGAGTCTACGAGCAGTACTTC
CASSKPLAGVYEQYF
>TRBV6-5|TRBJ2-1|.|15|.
TGTGCCAGCAGTAACCAGGGGAGCTCCTACAATGAGCAGTTCTTC
CASSNQGSSYNEQFF
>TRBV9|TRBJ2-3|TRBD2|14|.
TGTGCCAGCAACTTGTCGGGGGGAACAGATACGCAGTATTTT
CASNLSGGTDTQYF
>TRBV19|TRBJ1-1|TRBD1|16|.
TGTGCCAGCCGGGACAGGTTTTTTGCGGAGAACACTGAAGCTTTCTTT
CASRDRFFAENTEAFF
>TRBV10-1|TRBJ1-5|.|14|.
TGCGCCAGCAGTGCGGAGAAGTCAAATCAGCCCCAGCATTTT
CASSAEKSNQPQHF
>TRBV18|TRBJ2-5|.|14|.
TGTGCCAGCTCACCACCGGGCCGTAGGGAGACCCAGTACTTC
CASSPPGRRETQYF
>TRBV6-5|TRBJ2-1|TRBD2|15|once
TGTGCCAGCAGTTACCGCGGGGGGGCTAGGAATGAGCAGTTCTTC
CASSYRGGARNEQFF
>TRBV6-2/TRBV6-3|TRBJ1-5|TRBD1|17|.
TGTGCCAGCAGTACAGGACAGGGGATCTATAGCAATCAGCCCCAGCATTTT
CASSTGQGIYSNQPQHF
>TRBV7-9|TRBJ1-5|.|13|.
TGTGCCAGCAGCGTCACGGAGGTAGGGCCCCAGCATTTT
CASSVTEVGPQHF
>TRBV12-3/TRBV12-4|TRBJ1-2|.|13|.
TGTGCCAGCACCCAGGTGGGGCGAGGTGGCTACACCTTC
CASTQVGRGGYTF
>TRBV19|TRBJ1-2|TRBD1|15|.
TGTGCCAGTAGTACGACAGGGATGGAACTTTATGGCTACACCTTC
CASSTTGMELYGYTF
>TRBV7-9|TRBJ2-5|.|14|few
TGTGCCAGCAGCTCAGTGGACAACCAAGAGACCCAGTACTTC
CASSSVDNQETQYF
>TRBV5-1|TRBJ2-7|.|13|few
TGCGCCAGCAGCCCAGACTTATACCACGAGCAGTACTTC
CASSPDLYHEQYF
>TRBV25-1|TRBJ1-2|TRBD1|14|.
TGTGCCAGCAGCGCGACAGGGGGCGCCGGTGGCTACACCTTC
CASSATGGAGGYTF
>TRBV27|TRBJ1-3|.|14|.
TGTGCCAGCAGTCATTCATCTGGCGGAGACACCATATATTTT
CASSHSSGGDTIYF
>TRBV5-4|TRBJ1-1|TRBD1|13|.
TGTGCCAGCATCGGGACAGGGAACACTGAAGCTTTCTTT
CASIGTGNTEAFF
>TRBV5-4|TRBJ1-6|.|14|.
TGTGCCAGCAGCTTGTGGGGGGGTAAATCACCCCTCCACTTT
CASSLWGGKSPLHF
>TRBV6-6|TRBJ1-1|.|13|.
TGTGCCAGCAGCAAGGGACAATCTGCTGAAGCTTTCTTT
CASSKGQSAEAFF
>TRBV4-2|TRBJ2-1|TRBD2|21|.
TGTGCCAGCAGCCTAAGATCCGGGACTAGCGGGGGGCCCAGCTCCTACAATGAGCAGTTCTTC
CASSLRSGTSGGPSSYNEQFF
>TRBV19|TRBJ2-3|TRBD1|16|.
TGTGCCAGCTCCGGGGACAGGGGGCCCGGCACAGATACGCAGTATTTT
CASSGDRGPGTDTQYF
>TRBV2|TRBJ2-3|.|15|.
TGTGCCAGCAGTGAATCTGGTGGTGGCAGGGATACGCAGTATTTT
CASSESGGGRDTQYF
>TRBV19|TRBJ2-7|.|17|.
TGTGCCAGTAGCGGATCAACGGGGGACGGTTGGTCCTACGAGCAGTACTTC
CASSGSTGDGWSYEQYF
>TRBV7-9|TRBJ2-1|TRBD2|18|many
TGTGCCAGCAGCCCCCTGGGACTAGCGGGGGGATCCTACAATGAGCAGTTCTTC
CASSPLGLAGGSYNEQFF
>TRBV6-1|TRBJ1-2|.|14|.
TGTGCCAGCAGTGAGGCCGACAGGACCAGGGGCTACACCTTC
CASSEADRTRGYTF
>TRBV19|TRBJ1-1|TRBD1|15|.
TGTGCCAGTAGAATAAACCGGGACAGGGGCCCTGAAGCTTTCTTT
CASRINRDRGPEAFF
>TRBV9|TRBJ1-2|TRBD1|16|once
TGTGCCAGCAGCGCGCGAGTCCGGGACAGGGCCAATGGCTACACCTTC
CASSARVRDRANGYTF
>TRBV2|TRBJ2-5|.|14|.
TGTGCCAGCAGTGAAATTTCCCGCGGGGAGACCCAGTACTTC
CASSEISRGETQYF
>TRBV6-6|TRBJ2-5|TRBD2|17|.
TGTGCCAGCAGTCCCGGCAGGGTAGCGGGGCATCAAGAGACCCAGTACTTC
CASSPGRVAGHQETQYF
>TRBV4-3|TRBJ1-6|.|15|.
TGCGCCAGCAGCCAAGATGCAGTTTATAATTCACCCCTCCACTTT
CASSQDAVYNSPLHF
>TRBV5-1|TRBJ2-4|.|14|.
TGCGCCAGCAGCCCGGTGACAGGTTCAAACATTCAGTACTTC
CASSPVTGSNIQYF
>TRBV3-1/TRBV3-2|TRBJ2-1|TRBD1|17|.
TGTGCCAGCAGCCACTGGGAACCGGGACAGGGCCCTCCCGAGCAGTTCTTC
CASSHWEPGQGPPEQFF
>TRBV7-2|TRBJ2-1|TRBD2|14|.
TGTGCCAGCAGCTTCGGGGGGGGCAGCGATGAGCAGTTCTTC
CASSFGGGSDEQFF
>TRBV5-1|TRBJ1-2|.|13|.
TGCGCCAGCAGCTTGGCCATAGCGGATGGCTACACCTTC
CASSLAIADGYTF
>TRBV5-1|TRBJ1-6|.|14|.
TGCGCCAGCAGCTCCCGCAGTCACGATTCACCCCTCCACTTT
CASSSRSHDSPLHF
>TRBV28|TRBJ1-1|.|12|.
TGTGCCAGCAGTCTCCTGAACACTGAAGCTTTCTTT
CASSLLNTEAFF
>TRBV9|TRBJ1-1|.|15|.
TGTGCCAGCAGCGTAGTTGCAGGGGCATACACTGAAGCTTTCTTT
CASSVVAGAYTEAFF
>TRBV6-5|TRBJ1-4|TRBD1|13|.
TGTGCCAGCAGCGACAGGGCATACGAAAAACTGTTTTTT
CASSDRAYEKLFF
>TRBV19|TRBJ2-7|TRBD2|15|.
TGTGCCAGTAGTATAGCGGGCGCGGGGGTCTACGAGCAGTACTTC
CASSIAGAGVYEQYF
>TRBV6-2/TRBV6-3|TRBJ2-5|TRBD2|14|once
TGTGCCAGCAGCTTCGGGGGGGCGAGGGAGACCCAGTACTTC
CASSFGGARETQYF
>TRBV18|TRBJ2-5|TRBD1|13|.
TGTGCCAGCTCACCCCAGGGGGTGAAGACCCAGTACTTC
CASSPQGVKTQYF
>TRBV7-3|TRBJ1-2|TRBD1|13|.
TGTGCCAGCAGCGACAGGGCCCACTATGGCTACACCTTC
CASSDRAHYGYTF